Listed here is a single T cell receptor (beta chain). The record originates from a study of shared T cell receptors in the human thymus. The protocol was immunoSEQ multiplex PCR, while the TCRdb copy is restricted to in-frame clones and leaves out a portion. The table shows a few hundred thousand clones, with roughly 94% occurring only once. This CDR3 is built from 14 residues. Germline CDR1 GTSNPN, CDR2 SVGIG (reference sequence). After removal of 2 bases from V and 3 bases from J, the junction contained 3 bases not matched to a gene. Sequenced: thymocytes. J is TRBJ2-5 and V is TRBV30; TRBD2 matches at 10 bases. This TCR came from a human donor. The CDR3 DNA is TGTGCCTGGAGTCGGACTAGCGGTAAAGAGACCCAGTACTTC. Its protein product is CAWSRTSGKETQYF.